This is a list of T cell receptor beta chains from one sample in a study of T cell responses to AZD1222 COVID-19 vaccine. The repertoire was sequenced with immunoSEQ multiplex PCR; TCRdb's copy has only in-frame clones and lacks some. The sample lists nearly 200,000 clones; 90% to 95% were seen once. The source material was peripheral blood, sampled 28 days after the second AZD1222 dose. All receptors come from an adult who received the AZD1222 COVID-19 vaccine. Both conserved end residues are part of each CDR3. D genes are given only for firm matches. Clone size is given for some rows only: seen once, a few or many times, or a class if the clone is expanded.

size,J,D,V,DNA,CDR3
NA,TRBJ2-7,NA,TRBV20-1,TGCAGTGCTAGGGGGTACGAGCAGTACTTC,CSARGYEQYF
few,TRBJ1-6,NA,TRBV25-1,TGTGCCAGCAGTGGACCGGGATATTCACCCCTCCACTTT,CASSGPGYSPLHF
NA,TRBJ1-1,NA,TRBV6-6,TGTGCCAGCAGGGGTGGGAAATCTGTTCCTGAAGCTTTCTTT,CASRGGKSVPEAFF
NA,TRBJ2-5,TRBD2,TRBV5-1,TGCGCCAGCAGCTTGGGACTAGCGGACCAAGAGACCCAGTACTTC,CASSLGLADQETQYF
NA,TRBJ1-6,NA,TRBV27,TGTGCCAGCAGTTCGTCGGCAGGGGTTAGTAATTCACCCCTCCACTTT,CASSSSAGVSNSPLHF
NA,TRBJ2-7,NA,TRBV13,TGTGCCAGCAGCTTAGGTGGGCGGTACGAGCAGTACTTC,CASSLGGRYEQYF
NA,TRBJ1-3,TRBD1,TRBV18,TGTGCCAGCTCACCCCCGACAGGGAGGGAAAACACCATATATTTT,CASSPPTGRENTIYF
NA,TRBJ2-5,NA,TRBV9,TGTGCCAGCACCCGCTCCGGGACAAGACAAGAGACCCAGTACTTC,CASTRSGTRQETQYF
NA,TRBJ1-1,NA,TRBV2,TGTGCCAGCAGTGAGGGGTATGAAGCTTTCTTT,CASSEGYEAFF
NA,TRBJ2-3,TRBD1,TRBV2,TGTGCCAGCAGTGATCTGGGACAGGGGGTCACAGATACGCAGTATTTT,CASSDLGQGVTDTQYF
NA,TRBJ2-2,TRBD2,TRBV5-1,TGCGCCAGCGGCGGGGGATGGGCCGGGGAGCTGTTTTTT,CASGGGWAGELFF
NA,TRBJ1-2,NA,TRBV5-4,TGTGCCAGCGGGGAATCGGGTAGCTATGGCTACACCTTC,CASGESGSYGYTF
NA,TRBJ1-1,NA,TRBV7-2,TGTGCCAGCAGCTTAGCTAGGGGTACTGAAGCTTTCTTT,CASSLARGTEAFF
NA,TRBJ1-5,NA,TRBV5-1,TGCGCCAGCAGCCCAGGACATTTCAATCAGCCCCAGCATTTT,CASSPGHFNQPQHF
NA,TRBJ2-7,TRBD2,TRBV4-2,TGTGCCAGCAGCCAAGATCTCGGCGGGGGGGCCTACGAGCAGTACTTC,CASSQDLGGGAYEQYF
NA,TRBJ1-1,NA,TRBV7-8,TGTGCCAGCAGCCAATCACAGGGATTTGACACTGAAGCTTTCTTT,CASSQSQGFDTEAFF
NA,TRBJ2-1,NA,TRBV5-1,TGCGCCAGCAGCTACGGACTAGAGCAGTTCTTC,CASSYGLEQFF
NA,TRBJ1-3,NA,TRBV7-9,TGTGCCAGCCCTACGGGCGGAAGCTCTGGAAACACCATATATTTT,CASPTGGSSGNTIYF
NA,TRBJ1-3,NA,TRBV11-2,TGTGCCAGCAGCACCCGGACCGTCTACTCTGGAAACACCATATATTTT,CASSTRTVYSGNTIYF
few,TRBJ1-2,TRBD1,TRBV6-5,TGTGCCAGCAGCGAGACGACAGGGGGCGGAGATGGCTACACCTTC,CASSETTGGGDGYTF
NA,TRBJ1-4,TRBD1,TRBV9,TGTGCCAGCAGCGGAGGGACAGGGATAAATGAAAAACTGTTTTTT,CASSGGTGINEKLFF
NA,TRBJ1-2,NA,TRBV28,TGTGCCAGCAGTTTGGGCCTGCGATATGGCTACACCTTC,CASSLGLRYGYTF
once,TRBJ2-1,TRBD2,TRBV2,TGTGCCAGCAGGCGGGGGGCCCCCTACAATGAGCAGTTCTTC,CASRRGAPYNEQFF
NA,TRBJ1-3,NA,TRBV6-5,TGTGCCAGCAGCGGGACGAACACCATATATTTT,CASSGTNTIYF
NA,TRBJ2-7,TRBD1,TRBV19,TGTGCCAGTAGTCGAGGACAGGGATTATACGAGCAGTACTTC,CASSRGQGLYEQYF
NA,TRBJ2-2,NA,TRBV7-2,TGTGCCAGCAGCTTAGCCCCGGGCTTCACCGGGGAGCTGTTTTTT,CASSLAPGFTGELFF
NA,TRBJ2-4,NA,TRBV19,TGTGCCAGTAGTTCTGGAGTTCAAAACATTCAGTACTTC,CASSSGVQNIQYF
NA,TRBJ1-2,NA,TRBV11-1,TGTGCCAGCAGCTCCGACAGGAACTATGGCTACACCTTC,CASSSDRNYGYTF
NA,TRBJ2-1,NA,TRBV7-9,TGTGCCAGCAGCTTGGACAGAGAGCAGTTCTTC,CASSLDREQFF
NA,TRBJ1-3,TRBD1,TRBV7-2,TGTGCCAGCAGCTTAATTGGAGACAGGGGGCTTGGAAACACCATATATTTT,CASSLIGDRGLGNTIYF
NA,TRBJ1-5,NA,TRBV7-8,TGTGCCAGCAGCGGAACAGGTCACCAGCCCCAGCATTTT,CASSGTGHQPQHF
NA,TRBJ1-5,NA,TRBV10-3,TGTGCCATCAGTGAGTCAAGAAGCGGGTCGGGTAGCAATCAGCCCCAGCATTTT,CAISESRSGSGSNQPQHF
NA,TRBJ1-1,NA,TRBV6-5,TGTGCCAGCAGTTATGGTGGGTCGGTGAACACTGAAGCTTTCTTT,CASSYGGSVNTEAFF
few,TRBJ1-5,TRBD1,TRBV7-8,TGTGCCAGCAGCCCGAATAACAGGGGGCTTGGCAATCAGCCCCAGCATTTT,CASSPNNRGLGNQPQHF
NA,TRBJ1-5,TRBD1,TRBV28,TGTGCCAGCAGCCAGGGACAGTGGGATGGGCCCCAGCATTTT,CASSQGQWDGPQHF
NA,TRBJ1-1,NA,TRBV2,TGTGCCAGCAGTGAATCAGGGGCGGTCACTGAAGCTTTCTTT,CASSESGAVTEAFF
NA,TRBJ1-1,NA,TRBV5-4,TGTGCCAGCATGCTTTTTGGAGGAGTCGGCACTGAAGCTTTCTTT,CASMLFGGVGTEAFF
NA,TRBJ1-3,NA,TRBV19,TGTGCCAGTAGCAGACTTGGAAACACCATATATTTT,CASSRLGNTIYF
NA,TRBJ1-2,TRBD1,TRBV19,TGTGCCAGTAGAGAACAGGGGTCGGACTATGGCTACACCTTC,CASREQGSDYGYTF
NA,TRBJ1-2,NA,TRBV7-6,TGTGCCAGCAGCCCCGGATCTAGGGAAGGGAAAGGCTACACCTTC,CASSPGSREGKGYTF
NA,TRBJ2-1,NA,TRBV5-1,TGCGCCAGCAGCCAATACCCAGGGGTGGGTGAGCAGTTCTTC,CASSQYPGVGEQFF
NA,TRBJ2-5,TRBD1,TRBV19,TGTGCCAGTAGATGGGACAGAAACCAAGAGACCCAGTACTTC,CASRWDRNQETQYF
NA,TRBJ1-1,TRBD1,TRBV6-5,TGTGCCAGCAGTATAGGGGACAGGAGGGACACTGAAGCTTTCTTT,CASSIGDRRDTEAFF
NA,TRBJ1-1,TRBD1,TRBV7-6,TGTGCCAGCAGCCAAAAGCGGGACAGGAGGAACACTGAAGCTTTCTTT,CASSQKRDRRNTEAFF
NA,TRBJ2-3,NA,TRBV12-5,TGTGCTAGTGGTCCTGGAGGCGCTTCAGATACGCAGTATTTT,CASGPGGASDTQYF
NA,TRBJ1-1,NA,TRBV19,TGTGCCAGTACTGTTCCGGGGATGAACACTGAAGCTTTCTTT,CASTVPGMNTEAFF
NA,TRBJ2-1,NA,TRBV11-3,TGTGCCAGCAGCTCCCAGCCCCATGAGCAGTTCTTC,CASSSQPHEQFF
NA,TRBJ1-1,NA,TRBV5-1,TGCGCCAGCAGCTTGGGAACCGAAGCTTTCTTT,CASSLGTEAFF
once,TRBJ2-6,NA,TRBV11-2,TGTGCCAGCAGCCCCAGGACAGGAGGGAGGGTCAGGGGGGCCAACGTCCTGACTTTC,CASSPRTGGRVRGANVLTF
once,TRBJ1-4,NA,TRBV27,TGTGCCAGCCGACGGACGGGTTGGGCTAATGAAAAACTGTTTTTT,CASRRTGWANEKLFF
NA,TRBJ2-7,TRBD2,TRBV18,TGTGCCAGCTCACTGACTAGCGGGGGCTCCTACGAGCAGTACTTC,CASSLTSGGSYEQYF
NA,TRBJ2-2,NA,TRBV18,TGTGCCAGCTCACCAGCTTCGGGTTTCACCGGGGAGCTGTTTTTT,CASSPASGFTGELFF